The 21 T cell receptor beta chains presented below share a single source sample, sequenced in a study of blood T cell repertoires in COVID-19. Only in-frame clones appear in the TCRdb table, and some are missing; sequencing was by immunoSEQ multiplex PCR. The table includes approximately 33,000 clones, nearly 90% detected once. The specimen sequenced was peripheral blood. The receptors here all came from a man aged 60 to 75 with COVID-19, enrolled during active disease.

The chain links TRBV9 to TRBJ2-3; 8 bases match TRBD2. The CDR3 is 16 residues long. Per germline, CDR1 SGDLS and CDR2 YYNGEE. The trim removed 0 bases at V and 3 bases at J, leaving 6 bases unmatched. The CDR3 spells CASSVGGGRTTDTQYF. The CDR3 DNA is TGTGCCAGCAGCGTAGGGGGCGGGAGGACAACAGATACGCAGTATTTT.

Only one count was recorded for this clone. The V gene is TRBV30, the J gene TRBJ2-1; D gene ambiguous. Germline CDR1 GTSNPN, CDR2 SVGIG (reference sequence). Between the trimmed V and J ends, which lost 0 bases and 12 bases, there was a span of 12 bases. The CDR3 is 12 amino acids. The CDR3 sequence is CAWSVSGPGQFF. In DNA form, the CDR3 reads TGTGCCTGGAGTGTATCCGGTCCTGGGCAGTTCTTC.

The rearrangement uses TRBV7-9 and TRBJ2-3, with TRBD2 as a possible D gene (5 bases). The V end was cut by 5 bases, the J end by 4 bases, with 13 bases between. Germline loops: CDR1 SEHNR, CDR2 FQNEAQ (reference sequence). CDR3 length equals 14 residues. CDR3 in DNA: TGTGCCAGCAGCATACAAGGAGGTTCAGATACGCAGTATTTT. It yields the protein CASSIQGGSDTQYF.

The gene calls are TRBV18 and TRBJ1-2; no clear D. This CDR3 is built from 16 residues. Per germline, CDR1 KGHSH and CDR2 LQKENI. V lost 0 bases to trimming and J lost 8 bases, with 19 bases between them. The DNA of the CDR3 is TGTGCCAGCTCACCACCTAGTATAGGCGGGGTAATGGGCTACACCTTC. Translation: CASSPPSIGGVMGYTF.

The genes are TRBV6-6 and TRBJ1-1, with D possibly TRBD1 on 5 matching bases. Trimming shortened V by 2 bases and J by 0 bases, and 13 bases separated the two germline ends. Germline values: CDR1 MNHNY, CDR2 SVGAGI (reference sequence). The CDR3 totals 16 residues. CDR3: CASSYDYGGMNTEAFF. The CDR3 bases are TGTGCCAGCAGTTACGACTATGGGGGGATGAACACTGAAGCTTTCTTT.

The J gene is TRBJ2-5, the V gene TRBV5-1; D possibly corresponds to TRBD2 (6 bases). V lost 4 bases to trimming and J lost 2 bases, with 18 bases between them. CDR3 length: 16 residues. Germline V gene data show CDR1 as SGHRS and CDR2 as YFSETQ. CDR3 residues: CASSRFSGGFQETQYF. In DNA form, the CDR3 reads TGCGCCAGCAGCAGGTTTAGCGGTGGATTTCAAGAGACCCAGTACTTC.

The V gene is TRBV6-9, the J gene TRBJ2-7; weak D call: TRBD1 (6 bases). CDR3 size: 15 residues. The germline V gene has CDR1 MNHGY and CDR2 SVAAGI. Trimming shortened V by 4 bases and J by 1 base, and 14 bases separated the two germline ends. The CDR3 DNA reads as TGTGCCAGCAGTTTGCGGCAGGGGAGATCCTACGAGCAGTACTTC. As protein: CASSLRQGRSYEQYF.

The rearrangement uses TRBV6-6 and TRBJ2-5; a weak D match, TRBD1 (5 bases). The length of the CDR3 is 14 residues. CDR1 and CDR2 (germline): MNHNY, SVGAGI (reference sequence). Trimming left V 2 bases short and J 3 bases short, with 10 bases between. This CDR3 reads CASSYAGNKETQYF. DNA of the CDR3: TGTGCCAGCAGTTACGCAGGGAACAAAGAGACCCAGTACTTC.

The chain links TRBV19 to TRBJ1-2, with a weak D call TRBD1 (5 bases). The V and J ends lost 5 bases and 6 bases respectively, with 13 bases between them. The CDR3 contains 13 residues. Germline-derived CDR1 and CDR2 are LNHDA and SQIVND (reference sequence). CDR3 in amino acids: CASSAWDSDGYTF. In DNA, the CDR3 is TGTGCCAGTAGTGCGTGGGACTCGGATGGCTACACCTTC.

The chain carries TRBV2 and TRBJ2-1, with TRBD1 identical over 8 bases. The length of the CDR3 is 15 residues. Germline assignment: CDR1 SNHLY and CDR2 FYNNEI. J was trimmed by 1 base and V by 10 bases; bases with no gene match: 9. CDR3 sequence reads: CATAIGQGSYNEQFF. CDR3 nucleotide sequence: TGTGCCACCGCGATTGGACAGGGTTCCTACAATGAGCAGTTCTTC.

This clone came up once. V is TRBV15 and J is TRBJ1-2; no reliable D call. V shed 4 bases and J shed 4 bases, with 22 bases lying between them. The CDR3 contains 17 residues. Germline lookup yields CDR1 LNHNV and CDR2 YYDKDF (reference sequence). The chain's CDR3 is CATSTTSTYDNAYGYTF. CDR3 DNA sequence: TGTGCCACCAGCACTACTAGTACCTACGATAACGCCTATGGCTACACCTTC.

The chain has TRBV5-4 and TRBJ1-1; 9 bases are shared with TRBD1. Per germline, CDR1 SGHNT and CDR2 YYREEE (reference sequence). This CDR3 spans 14 amino acids. The V and J ends lost 6 bases and 1 base, in that order; junction bases with no gene match: 4. The CDR3 DNA follows: TGTGCCAGCAAGCGGACAGGGGCGAACACTGAAGCTTTCTTT. Translating it yields CASKRTGANTEAFF. Supplemented by reference TRBV5-4 and TRBJ1-1, the full variable domain reads ETGVTQSPTHLIKTRGQQVTLRCSSQSGHNTVSWYQQALGQGPQFIFQYYREEENGRGNFPPRFSGLQFPNYSSELNVNALELDDSALYLCASKRTGANTEAFFGQGTRLTVV.

The V call is TRBV11-2, the J call TRBJ2-7; TRBD1 agrees at 8 bases. This CDR3 has 12 residues. The trim removed 5 bases at V and 5 bases at J, leaving 2 bases unmatched. Germline V gene lookup returns CDR1 SGHAT and CDR2 FQNNGV. The CDR3 region is CASSRTGNEQYF. Here the CDR3 DNA reads TGTGCCAGCAGCCGGACAGGGAACGAGCAGTACTTC.

The V call is TRBV9, the J call TRBJ2-7; TRBD1 is a possible D gene (7 bases). The CDR3 is made up of 13 amino acids. The V gene lost 4 bases and the J gene lost 3 bases, with 11 bases spanning the gap. The germline V gene encodes CDR1 SGDLS and CDR2 YYNGEE. The CDR3 sequence: CASSQGGGYEQYF. The CDR3 nucleotides are TGTGCCAGCAGCCAGGGGGGCGGCTACGAGCAGTACTTC. Based on the CDR3 plus reference TRBV9 and TRBJ2-7, the full variable domain is DSGVTQTPKHLITATGQRVTLRCSPRSGDLSVYWYQQSLDQGLQFLIQYYNGEERAKGNILERFSAQQFPDLHSELNLSSLELGDSALYFCASSQGGGYEQYFGPGTRLTVT.

J is TRBJ2-1 and V is TRBV6-2 or TRBV6-3, with D possibly TRBD1 on 5 matching bases. V lost 2 bases and J 6 bases, leaving 11 bases between the germline ends. The CDR3 covers 14 residues. Germline V gene data show CDR1 as MNHEY and CDR2 as SVGEGT. CDR3 residues: CASSYDPTANEQFF. CDR3 coding DNA: TGTGCCAGCAGTTACGACCCGACAGCCAATGAGCAGTTCTTC.

A few counts support this clone. The V and J genes are TRBV5-4 and TRBJ1-2; D ambiguous. Germline V gene sequence: CDR1 SGHNT, CDR2 YYREEE (reference sequence). The V end was cut by 4 bases, the J end by 5 bases, with 9 bases between. CDR3 length equals 12 residues. The CDR3 sequence: CASSVTQYGYTF. The CDR3 bases are TGTGCCAGCAGCGTGACACAGTATGGCTACACCTTC.

The chain has TRBV5-6 and TRBJ1-6; D is perhaps TRBD1 (6 bases). With 4 bases removed from V and 3 bases from J, the gap between germline ends came to 8 bases. There are 14 residues in the CDR3. Germline V gene sequence: CDR1 SGHDT, CDR2 YYEEEE. CDR3 amino acids: CASSRDIYNSPLHF. CDR3 DNA: TGTGCCAGCAGCCGGGACATCTATAATTCACCCCTCCACTTT.

The chain joins TRBV28 to TRBJ1-1; TRBD1 is a possible D gene (5 bases). Trimming took 6 bases from V and 0 from J, leaving 20 bases between them. The CDR3 has 17 amino acids. Germline CDR1 MDHEN, CDR2 SYDVKM. The CDR3 spells CASSFMASRGMNTEAFF. The CDR3 bases are TGTGCCAGCAGCTTTATGGCCTCTAGGGGTATGAACACTGAAGCTTTCTTT.

The genes are TRBV2 and TRBJ1-2; D ambiguous. Germline CDR1 and CDR2: SNHLY and FYNNEI. Trimming pared 1 base from V and 5 bases from J, leaving 17 bases between. CDR3 size: 16 residues. The DNA of the CDR3 is TGTGCCAGCAGTGAAGATAGATACTTCCCGGGATATGGCTACACCTTC. This gives the protein CASSEDRYFPGYGYTF.

The chain couples TRBV7-2 to TRBJ2-5, with D tentatively TRBD1 (6 bases). V was pared by 4 bases and J by 2 bases, with 11 bases between. Looked up from germline, CDR1 is SGHTA and CDR2 is FQGNSA. The CDR3 covers 14 residues. CDR3 in DNA: TGTGCCAGCAGCTCCCCTGGACAGCAAGAGACCCAGTACTTC. Translation gives CASSSPGQQETQYF.

The chain links TRBV20-1 to TRBJ1-1, with unresolved D. The length of the CDR3 is 13 residues. Germline assignment: CDR1 DFQATT and CDR2 SNEGSKA (reference sequence). Trimming shortened V by 3 bases and J by 0 bases, and 8 bases separated the two germline ends. The CDR3 is CSASELVNTEAFF. The DNA of the CDR3 is TGCAGTGCTAGTGAACTAGTGAACACTGAAGCTTTCTTT.